These 30 T cell receptor beta chains were all obtained from the same sample, sequenced in a study of blood T cell repertoires in COVID-19. The assay was immunoSEQ multiplex PCR, and TCRdb's table has in-frame clones only and misses some. The data hold roughly 150,000 clones, with around 85% observed a single time. The specimen was peripheral blood. The source is a man aged 45-65 years with acute or convalescent COVID-19.

The rearrangement links TRBV4-1 to TRBJ1-5; D perhaps matches TRBD1 (6 bases). The germline V and J ends were trimmed by 2 bases and 6 bases, with 17 bases remaining between them. The length of the CDR3 is 16 residues. Germline V gene data show CDR1 as MGHRA and CDR2 as YSYEKL. The CDR3 DNA sequence: TGCGCCAGCAGCCAAAGTAGTATCAGGGGCCCTCAGCCCCAGCATTTT. Residues: CASSQSSIRGPQPQHF.

This rearrangement joins TRBV27 to TRBJ1-2, with TRBD1 matching over 8 bases. The CDR3 has 16 amino acids. The J segment lost 4 bases and the V segment lost 2 bases, leaving 9 bases of the junction unmatched. Germline values: CDR1 MNHEY, CDR2 SMNVEV (reference sequence). The CDR3 DNA reads TGTGCCAGCAGTTTAAGGGGGACAGGTATAATCTATGGCTACACCTTC. Translating it yields CASSLRGTGIIYGYTF.

CDR3 DNA: TGTGCCAGCAGCATTTGGACTAGCGGGGCACCCAATGAGCAGTTCTTC. This gives the protein CASSIWTSGAPNEQFF. The V gene is TRBV11-3, the J gene TRBJ2-1; 12 bases fit TRBD2. The CDR3 is made up of 16 amino acids. Germline CDR1 reads SGHNT; CDR2 reads YENEEA. V lost 5 bases to trimming and J lost 6 bases; unmatched junction nucleotides: 8.

The chain's CDR3 is CASSLVVTYGNTIYF. The CDR3 nucleotides are TGTGCCAGCAGCTTAGTTGTGACATATGGAAACACCATATATTTT. The gene calls are TRBV7-8 and TRBJ1-3; D unresolved. The CDR3 sequence is 15 residues long. Germline V gene lookup returns CDR1 SGHVS and CDR2 FQNEAQ. V gave up 1 base and J gave up 3 bases, with 10 bases separating them.

The chain links TRBV9 to TRBJ2-5; 16 bases agree with TRBD2. Germline values: CDR1 SGDLS, CDR2 YYNGEE. The J segment lost 4 bases and the V segment lost 3 bases, leaving 6 bases of the junction unmatched. The CDR3 spans 17 residues. The CDR3 nucleotides read TGTGCCAGCAGCGCTTGGGGGACTAGCGGGAGGGTAGAGACCCAGTACTTC. Its protein is CASSAWGTSGRVETQYF.

The V call is TRBV2, the J call TRBJ2-3; D gene uncertain. CDR3 size: 13 residues. Looked up from germline, CDR1 is SNHLY and CDR2 is FYNNEI. With 4 bases removed from V and 0 bases from J, the gap between germline ends came to 5 bases. DNA for the CDR3: TGTGCCAGCAGTGGGCAAAGCACAGATACGCAGTATTTT. Residues: CASSGQSTDTQYF.

The gene calls are TRBV4-2 and TRBJ1-6; D may be TRBD1 (6 bases). This CDR3 spans 17 amino acids. Germline V gene lookup returns CDR1 LGHNA and CDR2 YNFKEQ. V was trimmed by 0 bases and J by 7 bases, leaving 16 bases between them. The chain's CDR3 is CASSQEIYDRLNSPLHF. For the CDR3, the DNA is TGTGCCAGCAGCCAAGAAATATACGACAGGTTAAATTCACCCCTCCACTTT.

The chain recombines TRBV5-1 with TRBJ2-7; D ambiguous. Per germline, CDR1 SGHRS and CDR2 YFSETQ. This CDR3 contains 14 residues. V dropped 8 bases and J dropped 2 bases, with 17 bases sitting between them. The CDR3 reads CASTHAGVTYEQYF. In DNA, the CDR3 is TGCGCCAGTACGCATGCAGGTGTAACCTACGAGCAGTACTTC.

The V and J genes are TRBV29-1 and TRBJ1-4; 8 nucleotides match TRBD1. V was pared by 6 bases and J by 6 bases, with 3 bases of the junction left unmatched. CDR3 size: 12 residues. Per germline, CDR1 SQVTM and CDR2 ANQGSEA. CDR3 sequence (DNA): TGCAGCGTCGCGGGACAGGATGAAAAACTGTTTTTT. As protein: CSVAGQDEKLFF.

The rearrangement links TRBV4-1 to TRBJ1-1; the D gene is possibly TRBD1 (6 bases). V lost 4 bases, J lost 1 base, and 10 bases lay in between. CDR3 length equals 14 residues. Looked up from germline, CDR1 is MGHRA and CDR2 is YSYEKL. The CDR3 sequence is CASSLVGANTEAFF. CDR3 nucleotide sequence: TGCGCCAGCAGCCTCGTGGGGGCGAACACTGAAGCTTTCTTT.

This chain connects TRBV5-1 to TRBJ1-4, with D unclear. CDR3 length equals 14 residues. Germline-derived CDR1 and CDR2 are SGHRS and YFSETQ. Trimming cost V 7 bases and J 3 bases, with 13 bases left between them. DNA of the CDR3: TGCGCCAGCCGACGCGGGCCATCTAATGAAAAACTGTTTTTT. It encodes CASRRGPSNEKLFF.

The V gene is TRBV5-1, the J gene TRBJ2-1; 12 bases line up with TRBD2. Germline-derived CDR1 and CDR2 are SGHRS and YFSETQ. The CDR3 spans 15 residues. Losses at the gene ends were 4 bases for V and 9 bases for J; bases not matched to a gene: 8. CDR3: CASSTGLAGIGEQFF. The CDR3 region has the DNA TGCGCCAGCAGCACCGGACTAGCGGGAATTGGTGAGCAGTTCTTC.

The gene calls are TRBV11-3 and TRBJ2-1; possibly TRBD2 for D (5 bases). The CDR3 length is 14 residues. Per the germline V gene, CDR1 is SGHNT and CDR2 is YENEEA. Trimming shortened V by 4 bases and J by 3 bases, and 10 bases separated the two germline ends. The DNA of the CDR3 is TGTGCCAGCAGCTCGGGGTTACACTACAATGAGCAGTTCTTC. This gives the protein CASSSGLHYNEQFF.

This clone was detected only a few times. This chain connects TRBV10-2 to TRBJ2-7, with 7 bases that match TRBD2. The V segment lost 6 bases and the J segment 6 bases; nucleotides outside the gene matches: 5. The CDR3 is 12 amino acids. Germline loops: CDR1 WSHSY, CDR2 SAAADI. CDR3 DNA sequence: TGCGCCAGCAGCCTAGGACTAGTCGAGCAGTACTTC. The encoded protein is CASSLGLVEQYF.

The chain couples TRBV9 to TRBJ2-5; the D is unclear. V was trimmed by 0 bases and J by 4 bases, leaving 10 bases between them. The CDR3 covers 14 residues. The germline CDR1 and CDR2 sequences are SGDLS and YYNGEE. Here the CDR3 reads CASSVAGEGETQYF. The CDR3, as DNA: TGTGCCAGCAGCGTAGCTGGAGAAGGAGAGACCCAGTACTTC.

The V call is TRBV4-2, the J call TRBJ2-3, with TRBD2 identical over 12 bases. Germline CDR1 LGHNA, CDR2 YNFKEQ. The CDR3 spans 17 residues. Trimming at V came to 8 bases and at J to 5 bases, leaving 14 bases not matched to a gene. The CDR3 region has the DNA TGTGCCAGCCGGCGGATGCTAGCGGGGGGGAGTATAGATACGCAGTATTTT. Translated: CASRRMLAGGSIDTQYF.

The gene calls are TRBV24-1 and TRBJ2-3, with D unclear. Germline V gene sequence: CDR1 KGHDR, CDR2 SFDVKD. Trimming cost V 11 bases and J 2 bases, with 4 bases left between them. The CDR3 totals 10 residues. CDR3 sequence: CANTTDTQYF. The CDR3 DNA reads TGTGCCAACACCACAGATACGCAGTATTTT.

This chain joins TRBV18 and TRBJ2-7; D is ambiguous. V shed 6 bases and J shed 0 bases, with 6 bases lying between them. This CDR3 has 12 amino acids. Looked up from germline, CDR1 is KGHSH and CDR2 is LQKENI. CDR3 nucleotides: TGTGCCAGCTCCTCGAGCTCCTACGAGCAGTACTTC. Amino acids: CASSSSSYEQYF. Full variable domain (missing parts from reference TRBV18 and TRBJ2-7): NAGVMQNPRHLVRRRGQEARLRCSPMKGHSHVYWYRQLPEEGLKFMVYLQKENIIDESGMPKERFSAEFPKEGPSILRIQQVVRGDSAAYFCASSSSSYEQYFGPGTRLTVT.

This clone was counted a few times. This sequence joins TRBV6-5 and TRBJ1-1; the D gene is possibly TRBD1 (5 bases). CDR3 length: 11 residues. CDR1 MNHEY and CDR2 SVGAGI come from the germline V gene. V was pared by 6 bases and J by 7 bases, with 9 bases between. CDR3 DNA: TGTGCCAGCAGGCGGGACCTTGAAGCTTTCTTT. It encodes CASRRDLEAFF.

This clone was picked up a small number of times. The chain uses TRBV5-1 and TRBJ1-2; tentatively, D is TRBD1 (5 bases). The germline V and J ends were trimmed by 4 bases and 6 bases, with 13 bases remaining between them. The CDR3 is 13 residues long. CDR1 and CDR2 (germline): SGHRS, YFSETQ. The CDR3 coding sequence is TGCGCCAGCAGCCCCCAGGGAAGCCATGGCTACACCTTC. It yields the protein CASSPQGSHGYTF.

The sample holds one count of this clone. The CDR3 DNA reads TGTGCCAGCAGCCCCCGGTACAGGGGTAATTCACCCCTCCACTTT. This gives the protein CASSPRYRGNSPLHF. The chain joins TRBV4-2 to TRBJ1-6; 7 positions match TRBD1. The J segment lost 6 bases and the V segment lost 4 bases, leaving 6 bases of the junction unmatched. Germline assignment: CDR1 LGHNA and CDR2 YNFKEQ. The CDR3 spans 15 residues.

CDR3 region: CSVDPTGGSGNTIYF. CDR3 nucleotide sequence: TGCAGCGTTGACCCGACAGGGGGCTCTGGAAACACCATATATTTT. The chain combines TRBV29-1 with TRBJ1-3; 9 bases are shared with TRBD1. J lost 0 bases, V lost 3 bases, and 3 bases had no gene match. Germline V gives CDR1 SQVTM, CDR2 ANQGSEA. This CDR3 is 15 amino acids long.

This clone was found once. The chain uses TRBV6-5 and TRBJ1-2, with D possibly matching TRBD1 (6 bases). V lost 5 bases and J lost 4, with 8 bases in between. Per the germline V gene, CDR1 is MNHEY and CDR2 is SVGAGI. The CDR3 is made up of 12 amino acids. CDR3 sequence (DNA): TGTGCCAGCAGTCGACAGGTCTATGGCTACACCTTC. This gives the protein CASSRQVYGYTF.

The rearrangement uses TRBV2 and TRBJ2-7, with 10 bases lining up with TRBD1. From germline, CDR1 is SNHLY and CDR2 FYNNEI. This CDR3 spans 13 amino acids. Germline trimming cut 7 bases from V and 5 bases from J; bases unmatched to any gene: 5. The CDR3 here is CASKRDRGHEQYF. The CDR3 nucleotides are TGTGCCAGCAAAAGAGACAGGGGGCACGAGCAGTACTTC.

The table lists this clone with a count of one. This chain's CDR3 is CASSLALGTGQMNTEAFF. The CDR3 DNA reads TGTGCCAGCAGCTTAGCCCTCGGGACAGGGCAAATGAACACTGAAGCTTTCTTT. The chain has TRBV11-3 and TRBJ1-1, with 9 bases that match TRBD1. CDR1 is SGHNT, CDR2 YENEEA, per germline. After removal of 1 base from V and 0 bases from J, the junction contained 9 bases not matched to a gene. The CDR3 is 18 residues long.

The genes are TRBV28 and TRBJ2-7; TRBD2 is a possible D gene (5 bases). Deletions cut 7 bases from V and 7 bases from J, with 20 bases between. This CDR3 has 14 residues. Germline CDR1 and CDR2: MDHEN and SYDVKM. The chain's CDR3 is CASILRVTSGEQYF. The CDR3 DNA reads TGTGCCAGCATCCTTCGGGTCACCTCGGGAGAGCAGTACTTC.

V gene TRBV12-3 or TRBV12-4 combines with J gene TRBJ2-5; perhaps TRBD2 as D (5 bases). The V end was cut by 3 bases, the J end by 7 bases, with 12 bases between. The CDR3 is 13 residues long. Here the CDR3 reads CASSLDGRGTQYF. In nucleotides, the CDR3 is TGTGCCAGCAGTTTGGACGGCCGGGGGACCCAGTACTTC.

In DNA form, the CDR3 reads TGTGCCAGCAGGCCCGGGACTAGCGCGTACGAGCAGTACTTC. As protein: CASRPGTSAYEQYF. The rearrangement links TRBV6-6 to TRBJ2-7; 10 bases agree with TRBD2. V gave up 6 bases and J gave up 4 bases; unmatched junction bases: 6. This CDR3 is built from 14 residues. In germline, CDR1 is MNHNY, CDR2 SVGAGI (reference sequence).

The gene calls are TRBV7-8 and TRBJ2-3; D not certain. The CDR3 has 15 amino acids. Trimming stripped 1 base from V and 0 bases from J, with 8 bases between. CDR1 SGHVS and CDR2 FQNEAQ come from the germline V gene. CDR3: CASSLDEVSTDTQYF. CDR3 nucleotide sequence: TGTGCCAGCAGCTTAGACGAGGTTAGCACAGATACGCAGTATTTT.

This rearrangement joins TRBV3-1 (or the pseudogene TRBV3-2) to TRBJ2-1; D may be TRBD1 (8 bases). Germline V gene sequence: CDR1 LGHDT, CDR2 YNNKEL (reference sequence). The CDR3 length is 16 residues. V was pared by 3 bases and J by 3 bases, with 15 bases between. The CDR3 nucleotides are TGTGCCAGCAGCCAGGGACTACAGGGGGTCTACAATGAGCAGTTCTTC. Translated, it gives CASSQGLQGVYNEQFF.